This is a list of T cell receptor beta chains from one sample in a study of cytomegalovirus exposure and HLA in healthy donors. TCRdb's table, derived via immunoSEQ multiplex PCR, lists solely in-frame clones and lacks some. The sample lists 120,000 or so clones; approximately 92% were seen once. Material for sequencing was PBMCs. These TCRs come from a woman aged 18-29 years in good health and CMV-seronegative. Both conserved end residues are part of each CDR3. The order of the fields is CDR3 DNA, CDR3 protein, J gene, D gene, clone size, V gene. D genes are given only for firm matches. Expanded clones get a size class; other rows say once, few or many, or leave the size out.

TGTGCCAGCAGAGATACTAGCGGCGAGCAGTACTTC,CASRDTSGEQYF,TRBJ2-7,TRBD2,-,TRBV2
TGTGCCAGCAGTCCCGGGACTAGCCCCGCTTACGAGCAGTACTTC,CASSPGTSPAYEQYF,TRBJ2-7,TRBD2,-,TRBV27
TGTGCCAGCAGCTCCAGGGACATTAATTCACCCCTCCACTTT,CASSSRDINSPLHF,TRBJ1-6,-,-,TRBV5-4
TGTGCCAGCAGCTTGGGAGGCGACTCCTACAATGAGCAGTTCTTC,CASSLGGDSYNEQFF,TRBJ2-1,-,-,TRBV5-6
TGTGCCAGCAGACTAACCGGGACAGATAATTCACCCCTCCACTTT,CASRLTGTDNSPLHF,TRBJ1-6,TRBD1,-,TRBV6-5
TGTGCCAGCAGTTTAGAACAGGGCACAGATACGCAGTATTTT,CASSLEQGTDTQYF,TRBJ2-3,-,-,TRBV28
TGTGCCAGTATAGAGGCAGGGGGCCCCAAAAACATTCAGTACTTC,CASIEAGGPKNIQYF,TRBJ2-4,TRBD1,-,TRBV19
TGCGCCAGCAGCTTGGGCGACTATAGACAGGGTTTAAAGGGCTACACCTTC,CASSLGDYRQGLKGYTF,TRBJ1-2,TRBD1,-,TRBV5-1
TGTGCCTGGGAGGGACAGATGGGTGAAAAACTGTTTTTT,CAWEGQMGEKLFF,TRBJ1-4,TRBD1,-,TRBV30
TGTGCCAGCAGGAGGACAGAGAATCAACCCCAGCATTTT,CASRRTENQPQHF,TRBJ1-5,-,-,TRBV6-5
TGTGCCAGCAGCGAGACGAGAGGGGGCGGGATGGGTGAGACCCAGTACTTC,CASSETRGGGMGETQYF,TRBJ2-5,-,-,TRBV9
TGTGCCTGGAGTCTCTCCCTGACAGGGGCTGGAAACACCATATATTTT,CAWSLSLTGAGNTIYF,TRBJ1-3,TRBD1,-,TRBV30
TGTGCCTGGAGGTCAGGGAACGGGGAGCTGTTTTTT,CAWRSGNGELFF,TRBJ2-2,-,-,TRBV30
TGTGCCAGCAGTTCGGGTCAGCTATCCTACGAGCAGTACTTC,CASSSGQLSYEQYF,TRBJ2-7,-,-,TRBV7-9
TGTGCCTGGAGTGTACAAGCGGCGAGCTCCTACAATGAGCAGTTCTTC,CAWSVQAASSYNEQFF,TRBJ2-1,-,-,TRBV30
TGTGCCAGCTCACCAAGCCGGGATCAAGCTTTCTTT,CASSPSRDQAFF,TRBJ1-1,-,-,TRBV18
TGTGCCAGCACCTTGGCAGATCGATACGAGCAGTACTTC,CASTLADRYEQYF,TRBJ2-7,-,-,TRBV5-4
TGTGCCAGCACCTACTCCGGCTCGGGTAATCAGCCCCAGCATTTT,CASTYSGSGNQPQHF,TRBJ1-5,-,-,TRBV28
TGTGCCAGCAGTCCCGCCCTAGCGGGTGGTACCTACGAGCAGTACTTC,CASSPALAGGTYEQYF,TRBJ2-7,TRBD2,-,TRBV28
TGTGCCAGTAGTATACAGGTGGCAGGGGGACAGCCCCAGCATTTT,CASSIQVAGGQPQHF,TRBJ1-5,TRBD1,-,TRBV19
TGCGCCAGCAGCCCGTTAGGACTAATGGGCGATGAGCAGTTCTTC,CASSPLGLMGDEQFF,TRBJ2-1,-,-,TRBV4-1
TGTGCCAGCAGACCATCACAGGGGACACAAGAGCAGTTCTTC,CASRPSQGTQEQFF,TRBJ2-1,TRBD1,-,TRBV28
TGTGCCTGGAGTGGGATGGGTCCACAGGCCCAGCCCCAGCATTTT,CAWSGMGPQAQPQHF,TRBJ1-5,-,-,TRBV30
TGCAGCGTTGGGACAGGGCAGTACGAGCAGTACTTC,CSVGTGQYEQYF,TRBJ2-7,TRBD1,once,TRBV29-1
TGCGCCAGCAGGTTTGAGCCGGGGGAGCTGTTTTTT,CASRFEPGELFF,TRBJ2-2,-,-,TRBV5-1
TGTGCCAGCTCACCATCACAGCTAAGCACAGATACGCAGTATTTT,CASSPSQLSTDTQYF,TRBJ2-3,-,-,TRBV18
TGCGCCAGCAGCTCGGGGGTTGCAACTAATGAAAAACTGTTTTTT,CASSSGVATNEKLFF,TRBJ1-4,-,-,TRBV5-1
TGTGCCAGCAGCTTAGGCACTAGCAATGAGCAGTTCTTC,CASSLGTSNEQFF,TRBJ2-1,-,few,TRBV13
TGTGCCAGCAGTGAAGGGGGTTCGGGGAGGGGTGAGCAGTACTTC,CASSEGGSGRGEQYF,TRBJ2-7,TRBD2,-,TRBV25-1
TGCGCCAGCAGCCAGGCCCCTGGGGCCAACGTCCTGACTTTC,CASSQAPGANVLTF,TRBJ2-6,-,-,TRBV4-3
TGTGCCAGCGGGACAGGGGGCGGAAACACCATATATTTT,CASGTGGGNTIYF,TRBJ1-3,TRBD1,once,TRBV27
TGTGCCAGCTCACCCGGGACAGGGGGTTCGTATGAAAAACTGTTTTTT,CASSPGTGGSYEKLFF,TRBJ1-4,TRBD1,-,TRBV18
TGTGCCACACTCAGCGGGAGCGACGCGTATACGCAGTATTTT,CATLSGSDAYTQYF,TRBJ2-3,TRBD2,-,TRBV27
TGTGCCAGTAGTAGACAGAATCAAATCACAGATACGCAGTATTTT,CASSRQNQITDTQYF,TRBJ2-3,-,-,TRBV19
TGCGCCAGCAGCTTCGGGGTATTCTCTGGGGCCAACGTCCTGACTTTC,CASSFGVFSGANVLTF,TRBJ2-6,-,once,TRBV5-1
TGTGCCAGCAGCCCCGGACACGGGGGCTACGAGCAGTACTTC,CASSPGHGGYEQYF,TRBJ2-7,-,-,TRBV7-6
TGCGCCAGCATCACAGGTTCGTACTATGGCTACACCTTC,CASITGSYYGYTF,TRBJ1-2,-,-,TRBV23-1